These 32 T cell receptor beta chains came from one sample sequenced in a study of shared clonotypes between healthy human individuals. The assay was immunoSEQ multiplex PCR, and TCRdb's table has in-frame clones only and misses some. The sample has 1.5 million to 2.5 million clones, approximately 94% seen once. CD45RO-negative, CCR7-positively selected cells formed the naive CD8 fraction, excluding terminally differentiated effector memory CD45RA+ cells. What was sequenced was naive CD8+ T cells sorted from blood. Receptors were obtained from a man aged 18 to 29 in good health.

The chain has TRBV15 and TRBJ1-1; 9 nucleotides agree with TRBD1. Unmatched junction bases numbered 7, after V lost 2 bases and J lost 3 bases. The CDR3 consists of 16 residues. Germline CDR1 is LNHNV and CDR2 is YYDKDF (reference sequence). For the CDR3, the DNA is TGTGCCACCAGCAGAACAGACAGGGGGTCGGACACTGAAGCTTTCTTT. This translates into CATSRTDRGSDTEAFF.

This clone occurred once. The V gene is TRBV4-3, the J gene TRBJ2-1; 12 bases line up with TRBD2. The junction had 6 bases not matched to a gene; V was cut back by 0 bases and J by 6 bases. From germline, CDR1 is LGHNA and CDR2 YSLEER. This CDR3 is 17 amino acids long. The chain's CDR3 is CASSQDRTSGDLNEQFF. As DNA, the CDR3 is TGCGCCAGCAGCCAAGACCGGACTAGCGGGGACCTCAATGAGCAGTTCTTC.

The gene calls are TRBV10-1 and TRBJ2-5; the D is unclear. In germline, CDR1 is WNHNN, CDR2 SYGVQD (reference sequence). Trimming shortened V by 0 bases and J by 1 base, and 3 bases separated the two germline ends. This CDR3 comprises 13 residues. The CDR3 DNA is TGCGCCAGCAGTGAGTCGATCCAAGAGACCCAGTACTTC. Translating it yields CASSESIQETQYF.

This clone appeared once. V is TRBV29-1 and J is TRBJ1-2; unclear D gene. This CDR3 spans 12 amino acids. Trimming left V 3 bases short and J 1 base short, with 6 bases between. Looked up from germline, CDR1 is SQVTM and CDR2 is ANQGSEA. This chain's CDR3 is CSVENSNYGYTF. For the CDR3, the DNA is TGCAGCGTTGAGAACAGTAACTATGGCTACACCTTC. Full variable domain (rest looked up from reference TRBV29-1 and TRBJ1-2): SAVISQKPSRDICQRGTSLTIQCQVDSQVTMMFWYRQQPGQSLTLIATANQGSEATYESGFVIDKFPISRPNLTFSTLTVSNMSPEDSSIYLCSVENSNYGYTFGSGTRLTVV.

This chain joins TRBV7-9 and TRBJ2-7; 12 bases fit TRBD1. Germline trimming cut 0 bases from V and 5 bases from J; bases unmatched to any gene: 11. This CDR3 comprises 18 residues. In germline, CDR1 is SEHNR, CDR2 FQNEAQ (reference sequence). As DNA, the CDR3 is TGTGCCAGCAGCTTAGCGTTTGGCGTGGGACAGGGGGCCCACGAGCAGTACTTC. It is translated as CASSLAFGVGQGAHEQYF.

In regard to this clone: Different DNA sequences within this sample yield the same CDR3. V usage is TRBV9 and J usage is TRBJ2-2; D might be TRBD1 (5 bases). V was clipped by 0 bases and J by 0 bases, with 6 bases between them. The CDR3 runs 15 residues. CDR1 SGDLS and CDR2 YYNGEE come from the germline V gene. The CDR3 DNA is TGTGCCAGCAGCGTAGGGACATCGAACACCGGGGAGCTGTTTTTT. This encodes CASSVGTSNTGELFF.

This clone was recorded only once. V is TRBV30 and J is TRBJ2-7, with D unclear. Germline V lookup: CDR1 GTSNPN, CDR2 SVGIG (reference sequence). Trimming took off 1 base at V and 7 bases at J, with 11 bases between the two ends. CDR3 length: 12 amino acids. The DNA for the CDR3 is TGTGCCTGGAGTGACATAGGGTATGAGCAGTACTTC. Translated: CAWSDIGYEQYF.

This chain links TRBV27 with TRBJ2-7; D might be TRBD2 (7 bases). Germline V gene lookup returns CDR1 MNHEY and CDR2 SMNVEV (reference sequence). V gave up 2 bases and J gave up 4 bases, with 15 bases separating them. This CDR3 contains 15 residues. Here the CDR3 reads CASSLGGGQGYEQYF. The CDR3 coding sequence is TGTGCCAGCAGTTTAGGGGGGGGGCAAGGTTACGAGCAGTACTTC.

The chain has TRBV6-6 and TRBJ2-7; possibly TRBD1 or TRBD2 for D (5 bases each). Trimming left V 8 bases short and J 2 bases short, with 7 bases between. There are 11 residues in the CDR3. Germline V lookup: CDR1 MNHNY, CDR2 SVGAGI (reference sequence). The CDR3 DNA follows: TGTGCCAGCCAGGGAGCCTACGAGCAGTACTTC. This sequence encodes CASQGAYEQYF.

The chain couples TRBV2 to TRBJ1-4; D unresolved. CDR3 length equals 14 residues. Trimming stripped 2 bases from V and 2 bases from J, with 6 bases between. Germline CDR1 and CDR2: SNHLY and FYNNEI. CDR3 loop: CASSELNTNEKLFF. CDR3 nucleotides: TGTGCCAGCAGTGAACTGAACACTAATGAAAAACTGTTTTTT. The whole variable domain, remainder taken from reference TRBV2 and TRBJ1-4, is EPEVTQTPSHQVTQMGQEVILRCVPISNHLYFYWYRQILGQKVEFLVSFYNNEISEKSEIFDDQFSVERPDGSNFTLKIRSTKLEDSAMYFCASSELNTNEKLFFGSGTQLSVL.

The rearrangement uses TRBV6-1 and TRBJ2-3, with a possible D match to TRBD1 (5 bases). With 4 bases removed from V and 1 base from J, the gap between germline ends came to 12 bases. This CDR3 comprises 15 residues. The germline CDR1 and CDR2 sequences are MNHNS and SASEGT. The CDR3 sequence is CASSGWTWGTDTQYF. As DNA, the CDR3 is TGTGCCAGCAGTGGTTGGACATGGGGCACAGATACGCAGTATTTT.

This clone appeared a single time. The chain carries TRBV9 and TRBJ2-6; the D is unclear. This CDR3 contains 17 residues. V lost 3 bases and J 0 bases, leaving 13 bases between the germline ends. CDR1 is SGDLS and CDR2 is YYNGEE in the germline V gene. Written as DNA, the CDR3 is TGTGCCAGCAGCGCTCGTGACATACTCTCTGGGGCCAACGTCCTGACTTTC. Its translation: CASSARDILSGANVLTF.

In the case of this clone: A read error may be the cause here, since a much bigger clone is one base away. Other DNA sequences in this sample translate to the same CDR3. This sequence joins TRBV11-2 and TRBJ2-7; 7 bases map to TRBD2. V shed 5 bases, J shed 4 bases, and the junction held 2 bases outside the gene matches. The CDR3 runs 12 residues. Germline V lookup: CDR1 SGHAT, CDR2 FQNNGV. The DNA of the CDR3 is TGTGCCAGCAGCCCCGGGGGGTACGAGCAGTACTTC. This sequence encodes CASSPGGYEQYF. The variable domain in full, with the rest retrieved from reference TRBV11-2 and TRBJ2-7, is EAGVAQSPRYKIIEKRQSVAFWCNPISGHATLYWYQQILGQGPKLLIQFQNNGVVDDSQLPKDRFSAERLKGVDSTLKIQPAKLEDSAVYLCASSPGGYEQYFGPGTRLTVT.

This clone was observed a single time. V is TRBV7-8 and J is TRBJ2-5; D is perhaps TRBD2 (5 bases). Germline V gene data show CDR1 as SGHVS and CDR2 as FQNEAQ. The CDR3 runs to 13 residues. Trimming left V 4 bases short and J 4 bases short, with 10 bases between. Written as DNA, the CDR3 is TGTGCCAGCAGCTCGGACTCGGCAGAGACCCAGTACTTC. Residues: CASSSDSAETQYF. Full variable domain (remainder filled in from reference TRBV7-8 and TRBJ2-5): GAGVSQSPRYKVAKRGQDVALRCDPISGHVSLFWYQQALGQGPEFLTYFQNEAQLDKSGLPSDRFFAERPEGSVSTLKIQRTQQEDSAVYLCASSSDSAETQYFGPGTRLLVL.

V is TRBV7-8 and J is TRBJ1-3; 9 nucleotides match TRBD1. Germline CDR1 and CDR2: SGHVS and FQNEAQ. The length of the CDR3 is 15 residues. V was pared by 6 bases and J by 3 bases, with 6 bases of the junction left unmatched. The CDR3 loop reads CASRGQGEVGNTIYF. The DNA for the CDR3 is TGTGCCAGCAGGGGACAGGGAGAAGTTGGAAACACCATATATTTT.

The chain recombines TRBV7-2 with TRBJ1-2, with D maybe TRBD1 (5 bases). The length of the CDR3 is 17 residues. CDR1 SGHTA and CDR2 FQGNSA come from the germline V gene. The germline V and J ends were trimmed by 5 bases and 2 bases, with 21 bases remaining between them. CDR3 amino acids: CASSPDVVGAGNYGYTF. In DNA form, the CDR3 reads TGTGCCAGCAGCCCCGACGTGGTTGGGGCGGGAAACTATGGCTACACCTTC.

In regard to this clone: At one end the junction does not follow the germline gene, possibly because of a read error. In DNA, the CDR3 is TGTGCCAGCAGCTTATCGACAGGGGGGAATCAGCCCCAGCATTTT. It is translated as CASSLSTGGNQPQHF. V usage is TRBV28 and J usage is TRBJ1-5, with 9 bases that match TRBD1. CDR1 and CDR2 from the germline V gene are MDHEN and SYDVKM. The length of the CDR3 is 15 residues.

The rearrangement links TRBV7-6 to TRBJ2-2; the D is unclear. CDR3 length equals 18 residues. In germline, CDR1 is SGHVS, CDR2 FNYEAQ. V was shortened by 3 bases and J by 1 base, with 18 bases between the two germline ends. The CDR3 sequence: CASSFSAATDGNTGELFF. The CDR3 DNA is TGTGCCAGCAGCTTCTCTGCAGCGACCGACGGGAACACCGGGGAGCTGTTTTTT.

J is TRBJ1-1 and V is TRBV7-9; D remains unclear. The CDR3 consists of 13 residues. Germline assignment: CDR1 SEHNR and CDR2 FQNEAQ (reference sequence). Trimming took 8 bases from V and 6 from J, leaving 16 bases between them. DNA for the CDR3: TGTGCCAGCCTAAAAATTGAGGACCCTGAAGCTTTCTTT. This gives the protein CASLKIEDPEAFF.

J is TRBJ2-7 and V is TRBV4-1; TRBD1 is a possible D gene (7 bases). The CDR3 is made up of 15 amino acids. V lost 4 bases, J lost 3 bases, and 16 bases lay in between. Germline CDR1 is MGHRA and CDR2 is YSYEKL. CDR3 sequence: CASSLLGGTDYEQYF. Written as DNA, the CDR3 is TGCGCCAGCAGCCTTCTAGGGGGGACAGACTACGAGCAGTACTTC.

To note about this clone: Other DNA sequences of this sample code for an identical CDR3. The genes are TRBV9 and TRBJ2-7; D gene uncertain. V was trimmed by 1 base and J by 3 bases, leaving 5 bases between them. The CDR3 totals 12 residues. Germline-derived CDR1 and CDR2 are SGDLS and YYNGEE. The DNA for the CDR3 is TGTGCCAGCAGCGTAACCGGCTACGAGCAGTACTTC. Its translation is CASSVTGYEQYF.

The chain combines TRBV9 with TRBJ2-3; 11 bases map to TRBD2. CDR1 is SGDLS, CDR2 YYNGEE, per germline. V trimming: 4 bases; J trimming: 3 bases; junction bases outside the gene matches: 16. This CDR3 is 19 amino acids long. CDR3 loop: CASSPRTSGRPHRTDTQYF. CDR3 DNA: TGTGCCAGCAGCCCCCGGACTAGCGGGCGTCCCCATAGAACAGATACGCAGTATTTT.

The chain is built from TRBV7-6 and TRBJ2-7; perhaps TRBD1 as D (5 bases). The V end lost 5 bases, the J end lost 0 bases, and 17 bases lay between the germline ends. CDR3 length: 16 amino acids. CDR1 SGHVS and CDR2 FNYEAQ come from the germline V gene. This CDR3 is CASSLGQGVSSYEQYF. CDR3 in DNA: TGTGCCAGCAGCCTTGGGCAGGGCGTGAGCTCCTACGAGCAGTACTTC.

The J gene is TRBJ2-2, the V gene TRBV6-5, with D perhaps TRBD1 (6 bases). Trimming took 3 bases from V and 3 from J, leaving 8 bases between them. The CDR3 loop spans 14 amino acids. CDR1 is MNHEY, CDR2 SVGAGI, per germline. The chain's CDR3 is CASSYAGDTGELFF. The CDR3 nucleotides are TGTGCCAGCAGTTATGCAGGGGACACCGGGGAGCTGTTTTTT.

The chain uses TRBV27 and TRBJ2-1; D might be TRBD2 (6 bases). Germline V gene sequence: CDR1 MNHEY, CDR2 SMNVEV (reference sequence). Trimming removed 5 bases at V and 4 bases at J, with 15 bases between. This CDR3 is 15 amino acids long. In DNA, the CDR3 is TGTGCCAGCAGTATGCGGGCGGGACTTTACAATGAGCAGTTCTTC. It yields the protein CASSMRAGLYNEQFF.

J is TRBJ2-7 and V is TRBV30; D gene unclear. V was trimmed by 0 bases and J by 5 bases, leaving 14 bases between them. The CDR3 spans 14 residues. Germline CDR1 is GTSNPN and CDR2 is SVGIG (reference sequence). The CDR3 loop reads CAWSVGVEADEQYF. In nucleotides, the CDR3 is TGTGCCTGGAGTGTCGGTGTCGAGGCCGACGAGCAGTACTTC.

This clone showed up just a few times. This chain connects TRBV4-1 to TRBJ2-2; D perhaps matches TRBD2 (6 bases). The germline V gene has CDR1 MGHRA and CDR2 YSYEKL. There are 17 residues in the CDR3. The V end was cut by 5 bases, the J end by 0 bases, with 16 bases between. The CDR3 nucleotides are TGCGCCAGCAGCTATCCGGGACTTGTTCCGAACACCGGGGAGCTGTTTTTT. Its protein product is CASSYPGLVPNTGELFF.

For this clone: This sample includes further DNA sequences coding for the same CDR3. The CDR3 coding sequence is TGCGCCAGCAGCCCCCCTAACACTGAAGCTTTCTTT. Translating gives CASSPPNTEAFF. This chain uses TRBV5-1 with TRBJ1-1; D uncertain. The CDR3 has 12 amino acids. Germline lookup yields CDR1 SGHRS and CDR2 YFSETQ. V gave up 4 bases and J gave up 2 bases, with 6 bases separating them.

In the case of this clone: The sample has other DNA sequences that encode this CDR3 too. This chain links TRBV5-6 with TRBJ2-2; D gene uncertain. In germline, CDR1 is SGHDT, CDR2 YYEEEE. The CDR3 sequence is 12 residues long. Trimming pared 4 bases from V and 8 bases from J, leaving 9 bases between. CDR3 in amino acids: CASSPGPGELFF. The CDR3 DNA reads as TGTGCCAGCAGCCCCGGACCGGGGGAGCTGTTTTTT.

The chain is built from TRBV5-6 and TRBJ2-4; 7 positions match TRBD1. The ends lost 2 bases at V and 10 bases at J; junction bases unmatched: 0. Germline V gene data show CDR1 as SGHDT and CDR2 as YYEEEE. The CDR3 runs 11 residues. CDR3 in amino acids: CASSLQGIQYF. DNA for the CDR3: TGTGCCAGCAGCTTACAGGGGATTCAGTACTTC.

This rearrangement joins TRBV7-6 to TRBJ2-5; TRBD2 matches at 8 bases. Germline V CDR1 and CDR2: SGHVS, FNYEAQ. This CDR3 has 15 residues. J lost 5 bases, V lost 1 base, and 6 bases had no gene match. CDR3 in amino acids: CASSLGREGPETQYF. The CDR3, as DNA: TGTGCCAGCAGCTTAGGTCGGGAGGGCCCCGAGACCCAGTACTTC.

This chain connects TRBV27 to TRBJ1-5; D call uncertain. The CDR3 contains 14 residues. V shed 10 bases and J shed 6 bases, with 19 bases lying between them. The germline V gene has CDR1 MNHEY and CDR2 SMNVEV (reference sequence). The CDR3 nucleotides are TGTGCCACCAAACGGTTGGTGGAGGGTCAGCCCCAGCATTTT. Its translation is CATKRLVEGQPQHF.